This TCR beta chain was observed in a study of somatic mutations in cytotoxic T cells in rheumatoid arthritis. The CDR3 is made up of 16 amino acids. Germline loops: CDR1 SGDLS, CDR2 YYNGEE. Trimming took 0 bases from V and 8 from J, leaving 18 bases between them. Note on this clone: Its antigen is not known.

Measured with immunoSEQ multiplex PCR; TCRdb has only the in-frame clones, and not every one. The table shows 7,000 to 9,500 clones, with roughly 73% occurring only once. Overall study results and limits: Clonality of CD8+ cells rose with age in rheumatoid arthritis patients but not healthy controls.

The chain carries TRBV9 and TRBJ2-1; the D gene is possibly TRBD1 (6 bases). Sequencing was carried out using CD8+ T cells sorted from blood. The sequence derives from an adult with rheumatoid arthritis. CDR3 region: CASSVEGHPVWDEQFF. CDR3 nucleotides: TGTGCCAGCAGCGTAGAGGGACACCCCGTTTGGGATGAGCAGTTCTTC.